This T cell receptor (beta chain) was sequenced in a study of CD8 T cells in ankylosing spondylitis. The study, taken as a whole, reports: The study identified a TCR beta motif of several highly homologous variants that appeared characteristic of ankylosing spondylitis blood.

Trimming pared 5 bases from V and 3 bases from J, leaving 14 bases between. The germline gives CDR1 LNHNV, CDR2 YYDKDF (reference sequence). This CDR3 contains 15 residues. TCRdb re-called the 5' RACE reads with MiXCR, one entry per CDR3 protein. The data show over 400,000 distinct CDR3 sequences, with 25% to 30% seen just once and roughly 0.9% held by the top ten. About this clonotype itself: Its antigen is still unknown.

The specimen was blood, either unsorted or a sorted T cell fraction (not recorded which). The sequence was obtained from a male donor with ankylosing spondylitis. The J gene is TRBJ1-3, the V gene TRBV15; tentatively, D is TRBD1 (5 bases). CDR3 sequence (DNA): TGTGCCACCAGCGGGAACAGAGGGGATGGAAACACCATATATTTT. This codes for CATSGNRGDGNTIYF.